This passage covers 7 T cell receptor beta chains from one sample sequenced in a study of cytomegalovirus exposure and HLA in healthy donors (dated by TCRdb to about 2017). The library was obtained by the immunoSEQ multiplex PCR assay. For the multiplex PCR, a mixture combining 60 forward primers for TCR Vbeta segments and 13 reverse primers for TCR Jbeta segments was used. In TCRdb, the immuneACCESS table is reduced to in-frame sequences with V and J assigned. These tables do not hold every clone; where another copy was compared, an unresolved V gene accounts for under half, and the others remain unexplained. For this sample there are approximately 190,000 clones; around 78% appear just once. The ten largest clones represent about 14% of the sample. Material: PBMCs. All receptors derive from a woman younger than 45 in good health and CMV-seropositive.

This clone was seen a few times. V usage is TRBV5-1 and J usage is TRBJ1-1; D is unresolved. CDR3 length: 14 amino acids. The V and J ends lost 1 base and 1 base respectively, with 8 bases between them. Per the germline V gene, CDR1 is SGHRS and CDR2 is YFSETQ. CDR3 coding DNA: TGCGCCAGCAGCTTGTCGACGGGGAACACTGAAGCTTTCTTT. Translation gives CASSLSTGNTEAFF.

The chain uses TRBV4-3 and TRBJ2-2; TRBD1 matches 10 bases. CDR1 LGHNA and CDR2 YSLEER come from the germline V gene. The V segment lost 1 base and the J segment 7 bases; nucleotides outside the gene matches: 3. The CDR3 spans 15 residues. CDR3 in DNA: TGCGCCAGCAGCCAAGGACAGGGGGCGGACGGGGAGCTGTTTTTT. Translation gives CASSQGQGADGELFF.

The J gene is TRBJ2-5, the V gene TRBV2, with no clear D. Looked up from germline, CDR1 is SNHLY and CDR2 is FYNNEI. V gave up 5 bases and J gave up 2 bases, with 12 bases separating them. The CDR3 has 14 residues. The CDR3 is CASSKGPWQETQYF. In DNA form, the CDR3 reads TGTGCCAGCAGTAAAGGGCCTTGGCAAGAGACCCAGTACTTC.

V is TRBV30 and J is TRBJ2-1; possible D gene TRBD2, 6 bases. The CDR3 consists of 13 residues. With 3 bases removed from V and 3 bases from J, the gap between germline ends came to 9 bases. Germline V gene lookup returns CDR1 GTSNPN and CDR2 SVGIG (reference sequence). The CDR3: CAWRLAVYNEQFF. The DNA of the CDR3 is TGTGCCTGGAGACTAGCAGTCTACAATGAGCAGTTCTTC.

CDR3 nucleotides: TGTGCCAGTAGGGACAGCCAAGAGACCCAGTACTTC. It encodes CASRDSQETQYF. This chain joins TRBV19 and TRBJ2-5; D may be TRBD1 (6 bases). The CDR3 spans 12 residues. Trimming removed 6 bases from V and 1 base from J, with 6 bases in between. Germline loops: CDR1 LNHDA, CDR2 SQIVND (reference sequence).

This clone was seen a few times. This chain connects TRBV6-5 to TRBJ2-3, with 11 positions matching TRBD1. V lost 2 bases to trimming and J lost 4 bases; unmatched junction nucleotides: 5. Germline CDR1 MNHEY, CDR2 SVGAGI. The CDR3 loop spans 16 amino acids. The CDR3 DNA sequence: TGTGCCAGCAGTTACGGCGGACAGGGGGCGGCAGATACGCAGTATTTT. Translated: CASSYGGQGAADTQYF.

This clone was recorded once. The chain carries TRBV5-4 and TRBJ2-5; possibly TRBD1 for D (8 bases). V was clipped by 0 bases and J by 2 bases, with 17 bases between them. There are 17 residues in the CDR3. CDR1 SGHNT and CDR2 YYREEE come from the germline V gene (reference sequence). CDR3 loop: CASSLAPHRGGQETQYF. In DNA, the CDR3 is TGTGCCAGCAGCTTGGCCCCCCACAGGGGGGGTCAAGAGACCCAGTACTTC.